The entry that follows covers one T cell receptor (beta chain) sequence. This entry is derived from a study of T cell responses to AZD1222 COVID-19 vaccine. The method was immunoSEQ multiplex PCR; TCRdb's version includes in-frame clones alone and lacks a portion of them. The sample includes approximately 130,000 clones, 89% of them seen just once. Here the sequenced sample was peripheral blood, taken 28 days after the second AZD1222 dose. This TCR came from an adult who received the AZD1222 COVID-19 vaccine.

For the CDR3, the DNA is TGTGCCAGCAGTTATTCTCAGGGTAGTGAGCCCCAGCATTTT. It encodes CASSYSQGSEPQHF. The chain recombines TRBV6-5 with TRBJ1-5, with D possibly TRBD1 on 5 matching bases. This CDR3 is 14 amino acids long. Germline V gives CDR1 MNHEY, CDR2 SVGAGI. V lost 3 bases and J lost 8, with 14 bases in between.